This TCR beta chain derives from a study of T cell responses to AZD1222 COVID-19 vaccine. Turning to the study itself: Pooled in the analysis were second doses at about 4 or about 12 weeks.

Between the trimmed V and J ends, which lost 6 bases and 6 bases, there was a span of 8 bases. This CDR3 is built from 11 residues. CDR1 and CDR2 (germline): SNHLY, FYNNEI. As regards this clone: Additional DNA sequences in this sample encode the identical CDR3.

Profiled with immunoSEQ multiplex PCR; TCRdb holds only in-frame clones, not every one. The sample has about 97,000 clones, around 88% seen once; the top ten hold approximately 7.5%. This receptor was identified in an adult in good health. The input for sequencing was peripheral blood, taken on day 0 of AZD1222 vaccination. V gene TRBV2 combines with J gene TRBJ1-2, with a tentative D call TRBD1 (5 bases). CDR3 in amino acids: CASRSGDGYTF. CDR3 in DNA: TGTGCCAGCAGGTCGGGGGATGGCTACACCTTC.